The present T cell receptor (beta chain) was sequenced within a study of spatial heterogeneity in lung cancer. General study points: Nonsynonymous mutation counts, ubiquitous and regional, were tracked by the respective counts of ubiquitous and regional expanded TCRs. Mutation tallies in tumors tracked expanded intratumoral alpha and beta TCR counts.

This clonotype was found many times. Its antigen is still unknown. The J segment lost 5 bases and the V segment lost 0 bases, leaving 8 bases of the junction unmatched. From germline, CDR1 is SGHNT and CDR2 YYREEE (reference sequence). The CDR3 sequence is 17 residues long. TCRdb independently ran MiXCR on the 5' RACE reads; one entry per CDR3 protein. The sample contains over 10,000 distinct CDR3 sequences, over 3% of which appear only once. Time point here: sample taken at primary tumor resection. No cell sorting; template was whole RNA from tumor, lung tissue or PBMC. The receptor comes from a male donor with early-stage non-small cell lung cancer. The V call is TRBV5-4, the J call TRBJ2-5; 12 nucleotides agree with TRBD2. Material: lung tumor tissue, obtained at surgery. The CDR3 bases are TGTGCCAGCAGCTTGGGCCCTAGCGGGAGGGCCCTGGAGACCCAGTACTTC. This sequence encodes CASSLGPSGRALETQYF.